Detailed here is one T cell receptor beta chain. Its specificity is unknown. The sample comes from a study of chemoradiotherapy in HPV16-positive cancers. Study-wide context: Functional T-cell assays on two HPV16-positive patients' cells defined candidate HPV-specific clones and common TCR motifs.

Over chemoradiotherapy, repertoires were sampled more than once. Study-wide findings and caveats: During treatment, candidate HPV-specific clones and E7-related motifs expanded in tumor. In HPV16-positive patients, HPV-responsive T-cell expansion tracked better recurrence-free survival.

CDR3 size: 14 residues. Per the germline V gene, CDR1 is MNHEY and CDR2 is SVGAGI. The ends were cut back, 6 bases at V and 4 bases at J, with 15 bases in the middle. Some clones are missing from TCRdb's copy, which holds only in-frame ones; the method was immunoSEQ multiplex PCR. The data contain 20,000 to 30,000 clones, more than 85% of them singletons. This sample comprised blood, obtained from a patient who underwent chemoradiotherapy. The TCR originated in a human donor with HPV-associated anogenital cancer. The chain employs TRBV6-5 and TRBJ1-2; TRBD1 is a possible D gene (6 bases). CDR3 in amino acids: CASSETGPSYGYTF. In DNA form, the CDR3 reads TGTGCCAGCAGCGAGACAGGTCCGTCCTATGGCTACACCTTC.